This entry describes one TCR beta chain. These data are taken from a study of T cells after yellow fever vaccination. Template-switching 5'RACE yielded the TCR cDNA; a universal primer site and UMIs were added in the process. TCRdb itself ran the 5' RACE reads through MiXCR, one entry per CDR3 protein. The table records hundreds of thousands of distinct CDR3 sequences, 6% to 8% of them present only once. Sequences were derived from PBMCs, sampled 5 days after the yellow fever booster vaccination. This receptor was identified in a man in his thirties or forties who received the YFV17D yellow fever vaccine.

CDR3 loop: CASSSRTRGTDTQYF. The CDR3 nucleotides read TGTGCCAGCAGCTCCAGGACTCGAGGCACAGATACGCAGTATTTT. The chain is built from TRBV5-4 and TRBJ2-3; perhaps TRBD2 as D (5 bases). This CDR3 has 15 residues. Germline CDR1 and CDR2: SGHNT and YYREEE (reference sequence). Trimming pared 3 bases from V and 1 base from J, leaving 12 bases between.